These T cell receptor beta chains were read from a single sample in a study of T cells in localized non-small cell lung cancer. Measured with immunoSEQ multiplex PCR; TCRdb has only the in-frame clones, and not every one. The sample has under 95,000 clones, more than 70% seen once. The material sequenced was peripheral blood, taken before any cancer treatment. These receptors all stem from a female donor over 55 with stage I lung adenocarcinoma. The CDR3 runs from the conserved cysteine through the conserved F or W. The D gene is left open where the match is weak. Clone size, where shown, is once, few, many, or a class for clones that have expanded.

TRBJ1-2 TRBD1 TRBV5-4 . CASSSTGGLDGYTF TGTGCCAGCAGCTCGACAGGGGGCTTAGATGGCTACACCTTC
TRBJ2-2 . TRBV14 . CASSQVVGATGELFF TGTGCCAGCAGCCAAGTTGTCGGGGCCACCGGGGAGCTGTTTTTT
TRBJ2-7 TRBD1 TRBV19 . CASSGDSTYEQYF TGTGCCAGTAGTGGGGACAGTACCTACGAGCAGTACTTC
TRBJ2-5 TRBD2 TRBV4-3 . CASSHVTSGRAATQYF TGCGCCAGCAGCCACGTAACTAGCGGGAGGGCCGCGACCCAGTACTTC
TRBJ2-7 TRBD2 TRBV15 . CATSRVRLAGAQGEQYF TGTGCCACCAGCAGAGTTAGGCTAGCGGGGGCCCAGGGCGAGCAGTACTTC
TRBJ1-6 TRBD1 TRBV6-1 . CASIRTGTGISPLHF TGTGCCAGCATCCGAACAGGGACAGGGATTTCACCCCTCCACTTT
TRBJ1-2 . TRBV6-5 medium-sized CASSPGSNYGYTF TGTGCCAGCAGTCCGGGTTCTAACTATGGCTACACCTTC
TRBJ2-5 . TRBV25-1 . CASSQRQTQYF TGTGCCAGCAGTCAGAGGCAGACCCAGTACTTC
TRBJ1-1 . TRBV28 . CASSSFYQSGNTEAFF TGTGCCAGCAGTTCTTTTTACCAATCGGGGAACACTGAAGCTTTCTTT
TRBJ2-5 . TRBV6-1 . CASSGGETQYF TGTGCCAGCAGTGGTGGAGAGACCCAGTACTTC
TRBJ1-2 . TRBV30 . CAWGEEVRTF TGTGCCTGGGGAGAGGAGGTTCGCACCTTC
TRBJ1-3 . TRBV19 . CASSTDIGSGNTIYF TGTGCCAGTAGTACGGACATTGGATCTGGAAACACCATATATTTT
TRBJ1-2 . TRBV18 . CASSPPGGASGYTF TGTGCCAGCTCACCACCGGGGGGCGCTTCTGGCTACACCTTC
TRBJ2-5 . TRBV5-1 few CASSSQGVPIETQYF TGCGCCAGCAGCTCGCAGGGAGTACCAATAGAGACCCAGTACTTC
TRBJ1-2 TRBD1 TRBV9 once CASSVSTTGGANPLGYTF TGTGCCAGCAGCGTATCCACCACAGGGGGCGCAAACCCACTTGGCTACACCTTC
TRBJ2-2 . TRBV7-2 . CASSLAGQGTSDTGELFF TGTGCCAGCAGCTTAGCGGGCCAGGGGACCTCCGACACCGGGGAGCTGTTTTTT
TRBJ1-2 . TRBV5-1 . CASSDRGQYGYTF TGCGCCAGCAGCGATCGGGGGCAATATGGCTACACCTTC
TRBJ2-1 . TRBV10-3 . CAISDVSGSDNEQFF TGTGCCATCAGTGACGTATCAGGGTCGGACAATGAGCAGTTCTTC
TRBJ1-1 . TRBV5-6 . CASSFVVNTEAFF TGTGCCAGCAGCTTCGTAGTGAACACTGAAGCTTTCTTT
TRBJ2-5 . TRBV30 . CAWSLALRRQRYGQETQYF TGTGCCTGGAGTCTTGCACTTCGACGACAGAGATATGGGCAAGAGACCCAGTACTTC
TRBJ1-1 . TRBV6-5 . CASSKRGVVTEAFF TGTGCCAGCAGCAAGAGGGGAGTTGTCACTGAAGCTTTCTTT
TRBJ1-1 . TRBV6-6 . CASTLTDNTEAFF TGTGCCAGCACCTTGACAGATAACACTGAAGCTTTCTTT
TRBJ1-1 . TRBV6-5 . CASSFASNTEAFF TGTGCCAGCAGTTTTGCCAGCAACACTGAAGCTTTCTTT
TRBJ2-7 TRBD2 TRBV7-9 . CASRSGGRSYEQYF TGTGCCAGCAGAAGCGGGGGGAGATCCTACGAGCAGTACTTC
TRBJ2-3 . TRBV18 . CASSPLHGPADTQYF TGTGCCAGCTCACCACTTCACGGACCAGCGGATACGCAGTATTTT
TRBJ1-1 . TRBV4-3 . CASSQDRTGRNTEAFF TGCGCCAGCAGCCAAGATCGAACAGGGAGGAACACTGAAGCTTTCTTT
TRBJ2-7 . TRBV11-2 . CASSLVLGRGLTYEQYF TGTGCCAGCAGCTTAGTGCTAGGACGGGGCTTGACATACGAGCAGTACTTC
TRBJ1-2 . TRBV2 . CASPVQRRSYGYTF TGTGCCAGCCCAGTACAAAGGCGAAGCTATGGCTACACCTTC